This TCR beta chain emerged from a study of T cell clonality in common variable immunodeficiency. This clone has at least ten counts. The CDR3 end is not reached by the read, which stops 3 residues before it; the germline J gene fills it in. The J segment lost 2 bases and the V segment lost 0 bases, leaving 4 bases of the junction unmatched. Germline lookup yields CDR1 SGDLS and CDR2 YYNGEE. CDR3 length: 16 amino acids. The data were produced by immunoSEQ multiplex PCR, yet TCRdb's version contains in-frame clones alone and is incomplete. This record lists 52,000 or so clones, none seen once only, and the top ten clones contain around 0.84%.

The chain uses TRBV9 and TRBJ2-1; 8 nucleotides agree with TRBD2. The source material was peripheral blood mononuclear cells. The TCR originated in a person aged 18 to 75 in good health. CDR3 DNA (partial): TGTGCCAGCAGCGTAGGGGGTAGCGGGGCCTACAATGAG. It translates to CASSVGGSGAYNE. The entire CDR3 reads CASSVGGSGAYNEQFF.